This T cell receptor (beta chain) stems from a study of low-dose radiotherapy and immunotherapy resistance in tumors. Study context: Intravenous ipilimumab 1 mg/kg every six weeks was given with nivolumab 240 mg every two weeks.

This CDR3 contains 13 residues. Germline V CDR1 and CDR2: SGDLS, YYNGEE. The V end was cut by 4 bases, the J end by 10 bases, with 15 bases between. As their treatment, donors received nivolumab, ipilimumab, aspirin, low-dose cyclophosphamide and low-dose radiotherapy. Enrollment required an advanced solid tumor negative for tumor-infiltrating lymphocytes. Primers used for first-strand cDNA, a TRAV- and TRBV-specific set, covered both alpha and beta chains. The authors ran about 20 PCR cycles to amplify TCRs with a constant-region primer and V-primer adapter. A single record per CDR3 protein comes from TCRdb applying MiXCR to the reads. Found here are 7,100 or so distinct CDR3 sequences, around 50% of them singletons; the top ten hold roughly 13%.

This receptor was obtained from a human donor with advanced metastatic prostate, ovarian, gallbladder or colorectal cancer (not recorded which). This table probably holds off-target reads from a library built for another chain. V and J are TRBV9 and TRBJ2-1; D gene uncertain. The CDR3 bases are TGTGCCAGCAGCCCCAAACAGTTCGGGGAGCAGTTCTTC. Translating gives CASSPKQFGEQFF.